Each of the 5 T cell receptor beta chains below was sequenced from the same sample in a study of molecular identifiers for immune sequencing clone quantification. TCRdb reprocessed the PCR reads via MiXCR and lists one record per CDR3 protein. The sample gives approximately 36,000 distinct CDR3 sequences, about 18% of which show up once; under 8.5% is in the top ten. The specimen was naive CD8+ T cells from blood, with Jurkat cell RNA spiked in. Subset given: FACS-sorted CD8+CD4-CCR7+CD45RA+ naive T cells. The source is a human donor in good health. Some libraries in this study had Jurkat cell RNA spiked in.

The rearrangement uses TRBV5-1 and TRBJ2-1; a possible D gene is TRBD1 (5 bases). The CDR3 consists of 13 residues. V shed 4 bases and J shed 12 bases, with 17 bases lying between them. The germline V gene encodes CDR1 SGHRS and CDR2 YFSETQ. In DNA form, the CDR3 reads TGCGCCAGCAGCCTCGTCCCTTTAAGGGGGCAGTTCTTC. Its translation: CASSLVPLRGQFF.

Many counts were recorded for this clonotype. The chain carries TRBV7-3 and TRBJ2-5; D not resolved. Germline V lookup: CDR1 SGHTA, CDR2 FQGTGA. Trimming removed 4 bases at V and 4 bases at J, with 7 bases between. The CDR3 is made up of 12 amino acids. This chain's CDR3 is CASSSDGETQYF. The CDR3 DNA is TGTGCCAGCAGCTCGGACGGAGAGACCCAGTACTTC. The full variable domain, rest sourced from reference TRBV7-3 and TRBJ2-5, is GAGVSQTPSNKVTEKGKYVELRCDPISGHTALYWYRQSLGQGPEFLIYFQGTGAADDSGLPNDRFFAVRPEGSVSTLKIQRTERGDSAVYLCASSSDGETQYFGPGTRLLVL.

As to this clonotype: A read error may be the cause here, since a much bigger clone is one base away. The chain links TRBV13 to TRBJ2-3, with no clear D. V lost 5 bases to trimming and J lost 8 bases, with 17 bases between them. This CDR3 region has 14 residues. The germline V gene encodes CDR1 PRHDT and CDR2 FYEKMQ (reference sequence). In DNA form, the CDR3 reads TGTGCCAGCAGCGGGCGGAGAAGTAGAGGTACGCAGTATTTT. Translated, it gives CASSGRRSRGTQYF. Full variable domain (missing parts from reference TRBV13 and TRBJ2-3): AAGVIQSPRHLIKEKRETATLKCYPIPRHDTVYWYQQGPGQDPQFLISFYEKMQSDKGSIPDRFSAQQFSDYHSELNMSSLELGDSALYFCASSGRRSRGTQYFGPGTRLTVL.

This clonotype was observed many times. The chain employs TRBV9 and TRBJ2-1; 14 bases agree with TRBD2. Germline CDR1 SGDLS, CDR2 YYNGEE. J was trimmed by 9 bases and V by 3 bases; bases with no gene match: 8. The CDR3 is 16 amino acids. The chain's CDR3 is CASSGGTSGSLAEQFF. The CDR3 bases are TGTGCCAGCAGCGGCGGGACTAGCGGGAGTCTCGCTGAGCAGTTCTTC. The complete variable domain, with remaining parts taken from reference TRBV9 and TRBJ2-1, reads DSGVTQTPKHLITATGQRVTLRCSPRSGDLSVYWYQQSLDQGLQFLIQYYNGEERAKGNILERFSAQQFPDLHSELNLSSLELGDSALYFCASSGGTSGSLAEQFFGPGTRLTVL.

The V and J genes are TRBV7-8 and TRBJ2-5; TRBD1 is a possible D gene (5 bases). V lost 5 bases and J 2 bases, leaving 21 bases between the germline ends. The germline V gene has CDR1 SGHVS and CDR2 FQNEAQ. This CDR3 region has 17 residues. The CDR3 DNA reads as TGTGCCAGCAGCCTCCTCGGGCCGACAGTTGGACAAGAGACCCAGTACTTC. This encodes CASSLLGPTVGQETQYF.